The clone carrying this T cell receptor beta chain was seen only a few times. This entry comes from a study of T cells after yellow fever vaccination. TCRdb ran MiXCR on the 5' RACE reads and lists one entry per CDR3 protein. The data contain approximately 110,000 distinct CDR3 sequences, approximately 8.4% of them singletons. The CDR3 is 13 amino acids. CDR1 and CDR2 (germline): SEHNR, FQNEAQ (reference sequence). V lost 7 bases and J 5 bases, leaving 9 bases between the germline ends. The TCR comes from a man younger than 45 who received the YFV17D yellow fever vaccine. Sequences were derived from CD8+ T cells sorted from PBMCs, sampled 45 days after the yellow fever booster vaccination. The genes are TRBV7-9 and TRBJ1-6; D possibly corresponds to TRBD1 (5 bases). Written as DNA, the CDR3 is TGTGCCAGCAACACAGGAGATAATTCACCCCTCCACTTT. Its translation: CASNTGDNSPLHF. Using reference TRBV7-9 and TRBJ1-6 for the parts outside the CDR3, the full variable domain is DTGVSQNPRHKITKRGQNVTFRCDPISEHNRLYWYRQTLGQGPEFLTYFQNEAQLEKSRLLSDRFSAERPKGSFSTLEIQRTEQGDSAMYLCASNTGDNSPLHFGNGTRLTVT.